A single sample is the source of the 12 T cell receptor beta chains below, sequenced in a study of blood T cell repertoires in COVID-19. Data came from immunoSEQ multiplex PCR; TCRdb stores just in-frame clones and leaves some out. The data contain 50,000 or so clones, around 81% of them seen just once; the ten biggest clones take up roughly 5.7%. The sample taken for sequencing was peripheral blood. The receptors shown here come from an older woman with acute or convalescent COVID-19.

This CDR3 reads CAWFDRARGNTEAFF. DNA of the CDR3: TGTGCCTGGTTCGACAGGGCCAGGGGGAACACTGAAGCTTTCTTT. The chain carries TRBV30 and TRBJ1-1, with 7 bases that match TRBD1. The V and J ends lost 5 bases and 1 base, in that order; junction bases with no gene match: 10. Germline V gene data show CDR1 as GTSNPN and CDR2 as SVGIG (reference sequence). This CDR3 is built from 15 residues.

V and J are TRBV28 and TRBJ1-3; D gene unclear. This CDR3 has 14 residues. Trimming cost V 6 bases and J 0 bases, with 9 bases left between them. In germline, CDR1 is MDHEN, CDR2 SYDVKM. The CDR3 sequence: CASSLTNSGNTIYF. CDR3 DNA sequence: TGTGCCAGCAGCCTCACTAACTCTGGAAACACCATATATTTT.

J is TRBJ2-1 and V is TRBV11-3; 8 positions match TRBD2. CDR1 and CDR2 from the germline V gene are SGHNT and YENEEA. V was clipped by 2 bases and J by 0 bases; unmatched bases: 9. This CDR3 contains 18 residues. The CDR3 sequence: CASSLLGGSGISYNEQFF. The DNA for the CDR3 is TGTGCCAGCAGCTTATTGGGGGGTAGCGGGATCTCCTACAATGAGCAGTTCTTC.

This clone was detected once. The genes are TRBV4-1 and TRBJ1-3, with 8 nucleotides matching TRBD1. The germline CDR1 and CDR2 sequences are MGHRA and YSYEKL. CDR3 length: 16 amino acids. V shed 4 bases, J shed 0 bases, and the junction held 5 bases outside the gene matches. CDR3 DNA: TGCGCCAGCAGCCCGGGACAGGTCCACTCTGGAAACACCATATATTTT. This gives the protein CASSPGQVHSGNTIYF.

The DNA for the CDR3 is TGTGCCAGCAGTTCGGGATACCGAAATTCACCCCTCCACTTT. Translating gives CASSSGYRNSPLHF. The rearrangement joins TRBV6-5 to TRBJ1-6; D call uncertain. The length of the CDR3 is 14 residues. Germline loops: CDR1 MNHEY, CDR2 SVGAGI. The V end was cut by 4 bases, the J end by 7 bases, with 11 bases between.

The J gene is TRBJ1-4, the V gene TRBV5-1, with D hard to call. CDR1 and CDR2 from the germline V gene are SGHRS and YFSETQ. The CDR3 consists of 15 residues. V lost 1 base to trimming and J lost 0 bases, with 7 bases between them. The CDR3 loop reads CASSLYPATNEKLFF. CDR3 coding DNA: TGCGCCAGCAGCTTGTACCCGGCAACTAATGAAAAACTGTTTTTT.

The chain couples TRBV3-1 (or the pseudogene TRBV3-2) to TRBJ2-2; 8 bases align to TRBD1. The V gene end was trimmed by 1 base and the J gene end by 4 bases; junction bases not matched to a gene: 2. Germline V lookup: CDR1 LGHDT, CDR2 YNNKEL (reference sequence). CDR3 length: 15 residues. CDR3 DNA sequence: TGTGCCAGCAGCCAAGCTACAGGGGGCACCGGGGAGCTGTTTTTT. This gives the protein CASSQATGGTGELFF.

The rearrangement links TRBV21-1 to TRBJ2-1; TRBD2 reflects the table's D call only, with no check against the DNA. TRBV21-1 is designated a pseudogene. The CDR3 is 17 amino acids. The CDR3 region has the DNA TGTGCCAGCAGCAAAGAGGGGACTCACAGCTCCTACAATGAGCAGTTCTTC. It translates to CASSKEGTHSSYNEQFF.

The gene calls are TRBV28 and TRBJ2-5; D is uncertain. CDR1 is MDHEN, CDR2 SYDVKM, per germline. Trimming took off 4 bases at V and 3 bases at J, with 15 bases between the two ends. This CDR3 is built from 15 residues. The CDR3 protein is CASSSPGRGEETQYF. For the CDR3, the DNA is TGTGCCAGCAGTTCCCCTGGCCGAGGTGAAGAGACCCAGTACTTC.

The chain is built from TRBV3-1 (or the pseudogene TRBV3-2) and TRBJ1-1; 7 nucleotides match TRBD1. CDR3 length: 14 residues. Per germline, CDR1 LGHDT and CDR2 YNNKEL (reference sequence). J gave up 4 bases and V 1 base, and 3 bases lay outside the gene matches. CDR3 sequence (DNA): TGTGCCAGCAGCCAAGTTTCAGGGGGCACTGAAGCTTTCTTT. Translation: CASSQVSGGTEAFF.

V and J are TRBV2 and TRBJ1-2, with TRBD1 matching 10 bases. Germline V CDR1 and CDR2: SNHLY, FYNNEI. The CDR3 length is 16 residues. V lost 8 bases, J lost 0 bases, and 9 bases stayed unmatched. CDR3 in DNA: TGTGCCAGCGCCCGGACAGGGGGAAGCGCTAACTATGGCTACACCTTC. Amino acid sequence: CASARTGGSANYGYTF.

The chain couples TRBV9 to TRBJ1-1, with 8 bases fitting TRBD1. The germline gives CDR1 SGDLS, CDR2 YYNGEE. V lost 2 bases and J lost 4; bases outside the gene matches: 7. This CDR3 spans 15 amino acids. CDR3 in DNA: TGTGCCAGCAGCGTGGAGGACAGGGTAGTCACTGAAGCTTTCTTT. This sequence encodes CASSVEDRVVTEAFF. Variable domain in full (rest from reference TRBV9 and TRBJ1-1): DSGVTQTPKHLITATGQRVTLRCSPRSGDLSVYWYQQSLDQGLQFLIQYYNGEERAKGNILERFSAQQFPDLHSELNLSSLELGDSALYFCASSVEDRVVTEAFFGQGTRLTVV.